This T cell receptor beta chain emerged from a study of OX40 agonist ivuxolimab in advanced cancers. About the research overall: At 0.01 to 10 mg/kg, ivuxolimab was administered intravenously to patients every 2 weeks.

Clones were read by immunoSEQ multiplex PCR, and TCRdb kept only the in-frame ones, dropping some. The profile shows around 70,000 clones, about nine tenths of them singletons. Concerning this clone itself: What it binds is not known.

Study-level results: Fewer expanded clones were found on average in CD4+ than in CD8+ T cells.

The germline gives CDR1 LNHDA, CDR2 SQIVND (reference sequence). The V end lost 4 bases, the J end lost 5 bases, and 5 bases lay between the germline ends. The CDR3 spans 12 residues. This chain joins TRBV19 and TRBJ2-2, with D possibly TRBD2 on 5 matching bases. The source was CD4+ or CD8+ T cells sorted from blood, collected in a trial of the OX40 agonist ivuxolimab. This TCR was recovered from an adult with an advanced solid tumor such as melanoma, head and neck, liver or kidney cancer. CDR3 bases: TGTGCCAGTAGTAGAGGGACCGGGGAGCTGTTTTTT. Its translation is CASSRGTGELFF.